This T cell receptor (beta chain) was retrieved from a study of shared clonotypes between healthy human individuals. This clone was found a few times. Its antigen is unknown. Per the original methods: ImmunoSEQ only sent back junction sequences with no quality scores, so filtering was done differently. Data came from immunoSEQ multiplex PCR; TCRdb stores just in-frame clones and leaves some out. For V, J and clone size, that table is used; D and trimming come from the DNA. The sample shows 550,000 to 700,000 clones, around four fifths of them seen only once. CDR3 length equals 15 residues. V was pared by 2 bases and J by 1 base, with 5 bases of the junction left unmatched. Germline CDR1 MDHEN, CDR2 SYDVKM. Whole-study findings and limits: Richness estimates generally favored naive over memory subsets.

This rearrangement joins TRBV28 to TRBJ2-7, with TRBD1 matching 7 bases. Sequenced material: memory CD4+ T cells sorted from blood. As to subset: CD45RA-negative fraction. This TCR was sampled from a woman in her thirties in good health. The CDR3 spells CASSLLDRVSYEQYF. CDR3 sequence (DNA): TGTGCCAGCAGTTTACTCGACAGGGTATCCTACGAGCAGTACTTC.